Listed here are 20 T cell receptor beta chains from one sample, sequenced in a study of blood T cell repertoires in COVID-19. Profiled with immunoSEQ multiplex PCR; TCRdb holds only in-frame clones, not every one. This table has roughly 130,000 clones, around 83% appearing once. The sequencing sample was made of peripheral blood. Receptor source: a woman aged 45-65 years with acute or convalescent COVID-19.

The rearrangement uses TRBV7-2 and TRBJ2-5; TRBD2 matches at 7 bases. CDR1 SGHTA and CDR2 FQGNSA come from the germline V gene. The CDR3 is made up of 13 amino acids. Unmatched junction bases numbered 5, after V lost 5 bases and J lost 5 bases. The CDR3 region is CASSLIGGETQYF. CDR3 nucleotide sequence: TGTGCCAGCAGCCTTATCGGGGGGGAGACCCAGTACTTC.

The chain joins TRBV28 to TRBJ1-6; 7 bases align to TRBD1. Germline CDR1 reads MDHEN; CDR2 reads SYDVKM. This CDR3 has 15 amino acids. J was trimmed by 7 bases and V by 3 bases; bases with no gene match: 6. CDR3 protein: CASSLEGARNSPLHF. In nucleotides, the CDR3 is TGTGCCAGCAGTTTGGAGGGGGCTAGGAATTCACCCCTCCACTTT.

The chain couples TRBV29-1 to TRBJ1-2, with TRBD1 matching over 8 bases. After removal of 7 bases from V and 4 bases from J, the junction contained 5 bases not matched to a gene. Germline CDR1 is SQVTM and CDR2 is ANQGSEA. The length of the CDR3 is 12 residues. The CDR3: CSAPGQGYGYTF. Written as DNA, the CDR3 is TGCAGCGCCCCCGGACAGGGCTATGGCTACACCTTC.

CDR3 region: CATSMTGAGEKLFF. The CDR3 bases are TGTGCCACCAGCATGACAGGGGCGGGTGAAAAACTGTTTTTT. V and J are TRBV24-1 and TRBJ1-4; 8 positions agree with TRBD1. V shed 7 bases and J 7 bases; nucleotides not matched to a gene: 7. Germline loops: CDR1 KGHDR, CDR2 SFDVKD. The CDR3 totals 14 residues.

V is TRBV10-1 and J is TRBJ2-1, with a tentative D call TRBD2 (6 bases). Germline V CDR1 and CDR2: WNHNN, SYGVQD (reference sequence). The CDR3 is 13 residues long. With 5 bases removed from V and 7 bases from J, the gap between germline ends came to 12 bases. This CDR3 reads CASSLVRGNEQFF. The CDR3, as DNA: TGCGCCAGCAGTCTGGTTCGGGGGAATGAGCAGTTCTTC.

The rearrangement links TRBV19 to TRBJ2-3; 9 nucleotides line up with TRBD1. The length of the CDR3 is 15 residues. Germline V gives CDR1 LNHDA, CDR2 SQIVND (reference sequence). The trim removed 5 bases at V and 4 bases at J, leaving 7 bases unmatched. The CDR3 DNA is TGTGCCAGTAGTGATGGGGGACAGGGCGCAGATACGCAGTATTTT. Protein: CASSDGGQGADTQYF.

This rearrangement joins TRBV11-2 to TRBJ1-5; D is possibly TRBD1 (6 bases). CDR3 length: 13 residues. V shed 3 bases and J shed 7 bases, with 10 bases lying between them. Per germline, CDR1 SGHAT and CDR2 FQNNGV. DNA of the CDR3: TGTGCCAGCAGCTTGGGGGCCGAGCAGCCCCAGCATTTT. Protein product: CASSLGAEQPQHF.

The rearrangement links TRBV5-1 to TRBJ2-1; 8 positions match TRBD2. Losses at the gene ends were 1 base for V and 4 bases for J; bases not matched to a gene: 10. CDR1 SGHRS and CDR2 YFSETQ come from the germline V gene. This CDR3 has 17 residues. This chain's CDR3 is CASSLRGAGDPYNEQFF. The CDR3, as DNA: TGCGCCAGCAGCTTGAGGGGAGCGGGGGACCCTTACAATGAGCAGTTCTTC.

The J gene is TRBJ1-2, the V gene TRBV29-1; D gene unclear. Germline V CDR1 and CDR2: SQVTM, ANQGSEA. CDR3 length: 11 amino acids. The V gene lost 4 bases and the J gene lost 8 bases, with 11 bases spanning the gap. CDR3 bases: TGCAGCGTTGTACAGACTAAGGGCTACACCTTC. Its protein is CSVVQTKGYTF.

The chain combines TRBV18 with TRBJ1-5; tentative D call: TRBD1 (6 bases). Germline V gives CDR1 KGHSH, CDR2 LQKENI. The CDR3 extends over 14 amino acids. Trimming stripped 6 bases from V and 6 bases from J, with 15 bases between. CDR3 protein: CASSVGAQGQPQHF. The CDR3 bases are TGTGCCAGCTCCGTGGGGGCGCAGGGTCAGCCCCAGCATTTT. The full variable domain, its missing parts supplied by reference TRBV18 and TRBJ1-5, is NAGVMQNPRHLVRRRGQEARLRCSPMKGHSHVYWYRQLPEEGLKFMVYLQKENIIDESGMPKERFSAEFPKEGPSILRIQQVVRGDSAAYFCASSVGAQGQPQHFGDGTRLSIL.

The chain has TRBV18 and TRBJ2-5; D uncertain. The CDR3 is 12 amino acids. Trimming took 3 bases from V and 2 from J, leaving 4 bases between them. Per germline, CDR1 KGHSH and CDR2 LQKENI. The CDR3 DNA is TGTGCCAGCTCACCTACACAAGAGACCCAGTACTTC. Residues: CASSPTQETQYF. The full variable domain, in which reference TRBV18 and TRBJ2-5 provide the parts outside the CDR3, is NAGVMQNPRHLVRRRGQEARLRCSPMKGHSHVYWYRQLPEEGLKFMVYLQKENIIDESGMPKERFSAEFPKEGPSILRIQQVVRGDSAAYFCASSPTQETQYFGPGTRLLVL.

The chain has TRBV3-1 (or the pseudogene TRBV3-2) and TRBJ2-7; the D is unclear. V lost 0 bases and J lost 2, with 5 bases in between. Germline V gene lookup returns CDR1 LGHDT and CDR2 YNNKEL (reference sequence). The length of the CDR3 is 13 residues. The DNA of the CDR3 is TGTGCCAGCAGCCAAGACTATGCCTACGAGCAGTACTTC. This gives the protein CASSQDYAYEQYF.

In DNA form, the CDR3 reads TGTGCCAGCAGACGGACAGCAACTAATGAAAAACTGTTTTTT. Translation gives CASRRTATNEKLFF. The chain joins TRBV6-6 to TRBJ1-4; possible D gene TRBD1, 6 bases. Deletions cut 6 bases from V and 0 bases from J, with 8 bases between. This CDR3 contains 14 residues. Germline V CDR1 and CDR2: MNHNY, SVGAGI (reference sequence).

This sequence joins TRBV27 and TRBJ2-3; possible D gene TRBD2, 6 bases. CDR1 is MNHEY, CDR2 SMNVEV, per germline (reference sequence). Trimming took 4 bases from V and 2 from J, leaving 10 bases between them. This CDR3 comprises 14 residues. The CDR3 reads CASSWAGITDTQYF. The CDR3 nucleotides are TGTGCCAGCAGTTGGGCGGGGATCACAGATACGCAGTATTTT.

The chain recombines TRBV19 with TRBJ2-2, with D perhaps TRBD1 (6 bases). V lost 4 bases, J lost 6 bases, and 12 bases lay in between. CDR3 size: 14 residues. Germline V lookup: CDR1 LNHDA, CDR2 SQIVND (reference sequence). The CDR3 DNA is TGTGCCAGTAGTAAGGGGGAAAGGGCCGGGGAGCTGTTTTTT. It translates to CASSKGERAGELFF. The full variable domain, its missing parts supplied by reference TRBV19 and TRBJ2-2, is DGGITQSPKYLFRKEGQNVTLSCEQNLNHDAMYWYRQDPGQGLRLIYYSQIVNDFQKGDIAEGYSVSREKKESFPLTVTSAQKNPTAFYLCASSKGERAGELFFGEGSRLTVL.

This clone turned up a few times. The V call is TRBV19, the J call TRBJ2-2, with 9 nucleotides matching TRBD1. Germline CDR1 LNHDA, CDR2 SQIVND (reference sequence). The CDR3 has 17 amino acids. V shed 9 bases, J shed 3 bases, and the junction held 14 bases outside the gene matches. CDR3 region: CASTPGGDRDYTGELFF. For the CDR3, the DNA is TGTGCCAGCACGCCTGGGGGGGACAGGGATTACACCGGGGAGCTGTTTTTT.

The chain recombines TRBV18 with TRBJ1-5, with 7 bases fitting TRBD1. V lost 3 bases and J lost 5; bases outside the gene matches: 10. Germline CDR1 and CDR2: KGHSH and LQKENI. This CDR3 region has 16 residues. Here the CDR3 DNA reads TGTGCCAGCTCACCCCAAAGACAGGGCGCGTATCAGCCCCAGCATTTT. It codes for CASSPQRQGAYQPQHF.

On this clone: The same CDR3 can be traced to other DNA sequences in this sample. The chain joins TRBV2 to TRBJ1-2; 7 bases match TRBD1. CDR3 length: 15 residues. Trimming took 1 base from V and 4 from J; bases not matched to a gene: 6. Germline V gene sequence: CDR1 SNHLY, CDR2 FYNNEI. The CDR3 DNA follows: TGTGCCAGCAGTGAAGGACAGGGAGCAAGCTATGGCTACACCTTC. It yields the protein CASSEGQGASYGYTF.

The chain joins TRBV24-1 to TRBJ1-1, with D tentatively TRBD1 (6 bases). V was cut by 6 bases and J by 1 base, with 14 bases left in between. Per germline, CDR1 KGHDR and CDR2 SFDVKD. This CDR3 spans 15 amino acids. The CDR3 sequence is CATSKTGGANTEAFF. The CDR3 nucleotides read TGTGCCACCAGTAAGACGGGGGGGGCGAACACTGAAGCTTTCTTT.

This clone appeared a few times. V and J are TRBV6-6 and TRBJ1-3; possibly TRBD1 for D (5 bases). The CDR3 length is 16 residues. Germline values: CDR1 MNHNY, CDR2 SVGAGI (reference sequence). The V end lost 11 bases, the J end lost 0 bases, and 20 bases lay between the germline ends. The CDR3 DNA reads TGTGCCGCGGGGAGCGGGACGCCTAACTCTGGAAACACCATATATTTT. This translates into CAAGSGTPNSGNTIYF.